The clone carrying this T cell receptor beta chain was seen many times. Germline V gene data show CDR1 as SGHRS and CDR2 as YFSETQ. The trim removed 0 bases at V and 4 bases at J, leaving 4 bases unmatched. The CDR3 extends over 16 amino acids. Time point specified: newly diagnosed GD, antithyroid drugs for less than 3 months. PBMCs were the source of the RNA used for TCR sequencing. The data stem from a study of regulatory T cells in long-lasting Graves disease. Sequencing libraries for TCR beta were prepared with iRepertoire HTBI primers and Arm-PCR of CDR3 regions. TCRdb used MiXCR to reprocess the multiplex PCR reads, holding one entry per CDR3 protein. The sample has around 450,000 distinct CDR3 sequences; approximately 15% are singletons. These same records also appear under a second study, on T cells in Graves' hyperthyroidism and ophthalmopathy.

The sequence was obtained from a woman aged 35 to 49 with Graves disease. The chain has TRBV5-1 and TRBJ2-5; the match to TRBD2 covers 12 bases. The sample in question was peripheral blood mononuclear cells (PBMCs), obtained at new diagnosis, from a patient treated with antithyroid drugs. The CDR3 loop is CASSLALAGGGETQYF. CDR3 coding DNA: TGCGCCAGCAGCTTGGCACTAGCGGGAGGTGGAGAGACCCAGTACTTC. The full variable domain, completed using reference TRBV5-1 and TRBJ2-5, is KAGVTQTPRYLIKTRGQQVTLSCSPISGHRSVSWYQQTPGQGLQFLFEYFSETQRNKGNFPGRFSGRQFSNSRSEMNVSTLELGDSALYLCASSLALAGGGETQYFGPGTRLLVL.